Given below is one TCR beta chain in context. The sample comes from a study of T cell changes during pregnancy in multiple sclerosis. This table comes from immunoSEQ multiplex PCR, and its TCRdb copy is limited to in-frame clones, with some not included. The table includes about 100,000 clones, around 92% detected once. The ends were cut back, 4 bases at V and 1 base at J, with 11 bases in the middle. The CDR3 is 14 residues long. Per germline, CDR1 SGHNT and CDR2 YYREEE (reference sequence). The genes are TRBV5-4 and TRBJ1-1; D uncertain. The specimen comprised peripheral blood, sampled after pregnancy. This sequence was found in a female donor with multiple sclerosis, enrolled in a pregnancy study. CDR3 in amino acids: CASSPGIKNTEAFF. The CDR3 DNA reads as TGTGCCAGCAGCCCCGGGATCAAGAACACTGAAGCTTTCTTT.